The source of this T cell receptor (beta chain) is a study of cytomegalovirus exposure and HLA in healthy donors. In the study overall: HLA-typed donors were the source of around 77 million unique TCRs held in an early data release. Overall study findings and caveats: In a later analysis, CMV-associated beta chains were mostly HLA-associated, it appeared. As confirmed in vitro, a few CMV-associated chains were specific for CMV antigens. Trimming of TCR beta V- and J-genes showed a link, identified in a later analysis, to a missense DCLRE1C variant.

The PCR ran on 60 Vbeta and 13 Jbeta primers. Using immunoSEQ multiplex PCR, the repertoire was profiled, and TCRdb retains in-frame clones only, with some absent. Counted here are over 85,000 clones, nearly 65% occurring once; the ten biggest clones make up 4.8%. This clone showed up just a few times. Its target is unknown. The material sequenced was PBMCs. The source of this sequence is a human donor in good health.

CDR3 nucleotide sequence: TGTGCCAGTAGTACTCTCTTAACTAGCTACGAGCAGTACTTC. This encodes CASSTLLTSYEQYF. The genes are TRBV19 and TRBJ2-7; TRBD2 is a possible D gene (5 bases). V was clipped by 4 bases and J by 3 bases, with 13 bases between them. Germline V gene data show CDR1 as LNHDA and CDR2 as SQIVND (reference sequence). CDR3 size: 14 residues. The complete variable domain, with remaining parts taken from reference TRBV19 and TRBJ2-7, reads DGGITQSPKYLFRKEGQNVTLSCEQNLNHDAMYWYRQDPGQGLRLIYYSQIVNDFQKGDIAEGYSVSREKKESFPLTVTSAQKNPTAFYLCASSTLLTSYEQYFGPGTRLTVT.